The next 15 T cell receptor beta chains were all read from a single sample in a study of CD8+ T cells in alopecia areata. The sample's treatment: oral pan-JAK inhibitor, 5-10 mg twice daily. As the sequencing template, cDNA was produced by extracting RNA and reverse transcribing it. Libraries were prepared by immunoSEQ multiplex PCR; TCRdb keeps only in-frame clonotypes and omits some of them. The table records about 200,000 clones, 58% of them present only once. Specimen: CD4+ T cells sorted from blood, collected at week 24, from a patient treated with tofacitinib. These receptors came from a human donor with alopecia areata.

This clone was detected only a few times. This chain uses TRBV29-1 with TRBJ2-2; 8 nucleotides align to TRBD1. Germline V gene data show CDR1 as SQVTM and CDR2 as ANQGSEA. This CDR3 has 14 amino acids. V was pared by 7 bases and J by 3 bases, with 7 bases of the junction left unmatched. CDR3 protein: CSAMLGQDTGELFF. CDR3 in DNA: TGCAGCGCCATGCTGGGACAGGACACCGGGGAGCTGTTTTTT.

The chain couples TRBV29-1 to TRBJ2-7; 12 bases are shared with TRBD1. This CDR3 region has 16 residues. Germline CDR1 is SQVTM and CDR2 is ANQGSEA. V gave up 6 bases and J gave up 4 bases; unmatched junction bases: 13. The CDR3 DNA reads TGCAGCGTAGTCCGGGACAGGGGGCATTGGTATTACGAGCAGTACTTC. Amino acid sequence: CSVVRDRGHWYYEQYF.

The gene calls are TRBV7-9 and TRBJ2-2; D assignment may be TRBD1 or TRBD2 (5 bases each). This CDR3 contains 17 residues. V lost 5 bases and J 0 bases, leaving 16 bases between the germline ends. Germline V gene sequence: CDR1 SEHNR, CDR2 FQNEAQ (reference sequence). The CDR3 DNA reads TGTGCCAGCAGCCGTACACCGGGGCTCGCGAACACCGGGGAGCTGTTTTTT. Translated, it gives CASSRTPGLANTGELFF.

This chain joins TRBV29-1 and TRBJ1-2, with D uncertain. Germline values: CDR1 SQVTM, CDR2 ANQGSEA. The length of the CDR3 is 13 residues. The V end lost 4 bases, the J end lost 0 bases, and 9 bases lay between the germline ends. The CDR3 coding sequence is TGCAGCGTTGTCTGGCCTGCTAACTATGGCTACACCTTC. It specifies CSVVWPANYGYTF.

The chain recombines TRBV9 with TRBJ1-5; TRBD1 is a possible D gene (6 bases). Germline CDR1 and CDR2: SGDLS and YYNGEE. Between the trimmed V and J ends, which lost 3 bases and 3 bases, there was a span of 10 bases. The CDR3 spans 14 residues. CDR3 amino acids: CASSATGNNQPQHF. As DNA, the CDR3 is TGTGCCAGCAGCGCGACAGGAAACAATCAGCCCCAGCATTTT.

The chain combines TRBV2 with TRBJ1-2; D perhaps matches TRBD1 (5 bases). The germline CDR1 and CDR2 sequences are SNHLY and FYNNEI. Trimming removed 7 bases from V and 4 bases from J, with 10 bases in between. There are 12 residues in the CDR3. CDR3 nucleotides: TGTGCCAGCATTACGGACACCTATGGCTACACCTTC. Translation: CASITDTYGYTF.

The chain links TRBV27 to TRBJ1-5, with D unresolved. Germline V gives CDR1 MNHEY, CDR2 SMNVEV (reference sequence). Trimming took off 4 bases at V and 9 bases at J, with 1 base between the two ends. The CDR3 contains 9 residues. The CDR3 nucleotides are TGTGCCAGCAGTTGGCCCCAGCATTTT. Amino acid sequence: CASSWPQHF.

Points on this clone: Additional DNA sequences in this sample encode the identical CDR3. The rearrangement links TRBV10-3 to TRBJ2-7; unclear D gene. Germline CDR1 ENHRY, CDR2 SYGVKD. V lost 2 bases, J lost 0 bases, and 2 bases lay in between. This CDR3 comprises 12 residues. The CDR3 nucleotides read TGTGCCATCAGTGAGGTCTCCTACGAGCAGTACTTC. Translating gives CAISEVSYEQYF.

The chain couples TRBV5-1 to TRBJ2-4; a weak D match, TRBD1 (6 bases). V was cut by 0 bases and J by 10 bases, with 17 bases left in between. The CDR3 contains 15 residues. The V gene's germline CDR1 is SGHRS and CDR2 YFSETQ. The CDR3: CASSLAEAGTKIQYF. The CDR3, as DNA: TGCGCCAGCAGCTTGGCCGAGGCAGGGACAAAGATTCAGTACTTC.

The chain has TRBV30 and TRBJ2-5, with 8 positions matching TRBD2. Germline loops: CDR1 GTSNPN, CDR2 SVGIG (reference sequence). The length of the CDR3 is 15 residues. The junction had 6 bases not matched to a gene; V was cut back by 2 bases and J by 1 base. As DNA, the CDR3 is TGTGCCTGGAGTAAGGAAGCGGGGGCCCAAGAGACCCAGTACTTC. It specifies CAWSKEAGAQETQYF.

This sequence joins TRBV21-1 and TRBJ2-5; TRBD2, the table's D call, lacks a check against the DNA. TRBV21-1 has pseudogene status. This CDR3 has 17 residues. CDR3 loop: CASSTGTSGPYQETQYF. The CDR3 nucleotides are TGTGCCAGCAGCACCGGGACTAGCGGGCCTTACCAAGAGACCCAGTACTTC.

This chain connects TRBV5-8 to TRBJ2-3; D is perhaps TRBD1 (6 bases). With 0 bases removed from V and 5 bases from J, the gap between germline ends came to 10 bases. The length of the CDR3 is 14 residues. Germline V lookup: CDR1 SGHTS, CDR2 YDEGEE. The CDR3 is CASSLVGGVDTQYF. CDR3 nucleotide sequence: TGTGCCAGCAGCTTGGTTGGGGGCGTAGATACGCAGTATTTT.

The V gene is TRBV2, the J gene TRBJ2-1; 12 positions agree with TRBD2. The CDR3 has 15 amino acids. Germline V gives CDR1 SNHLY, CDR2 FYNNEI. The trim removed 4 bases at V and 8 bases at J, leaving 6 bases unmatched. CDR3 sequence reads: CASSASTSGSYEQFF. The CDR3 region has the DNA TGTGCCAGCAGTGCCTCGACTAGCGGGAGCTATGAGCAGTTCTTC.

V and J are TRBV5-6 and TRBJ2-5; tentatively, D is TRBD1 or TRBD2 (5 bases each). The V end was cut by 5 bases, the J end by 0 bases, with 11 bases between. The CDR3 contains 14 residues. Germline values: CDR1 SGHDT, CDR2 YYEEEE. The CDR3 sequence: CASRYEGNQETQYF. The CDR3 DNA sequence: TGTGCCAGCAGATATGAGGGGAACCAAGAGACCCAGTACTTC.

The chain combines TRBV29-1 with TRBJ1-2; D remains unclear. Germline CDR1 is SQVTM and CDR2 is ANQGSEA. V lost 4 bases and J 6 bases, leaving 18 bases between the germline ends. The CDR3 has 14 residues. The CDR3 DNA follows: TGCAGCGTTGTGATGCAAGGGCCCCGCCATGGCTACACCTTC. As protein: CSVVMQGPRHGYTF.